This TCR beta chain was captured by sequencing in a study of metastatic and nonmetastatic thyroid tumors. Study at large: Repertoires from malignant and benign thyroid patients were compared across blood and tumor or nodule tissue. The study, taken as a whole, reports: Reports indicated that malignant thyroid tumors showed significantly higher TCR beta diversity than benign nodules did, in blood and tumor.

This clone was observed once. Its matching antigen is unknown. The CDR3 spans 14 residues. V lost 0 bases, J lost 2 bases, and 8 bases lay in between. Per germline, CDR1 DFQATT and CDR2 SNEGSKA (reference sequence). As processed by the authors: The distant-metastasis classifier for papillary thyroid cancer was built from CDR3 differences across clinicopathological groups. With MiXCR, TCRdb reprocessed the PCR reads. TCRdb's processing, not the study's, gives the V and J calls here. The table lists tens of thousands of clones, approximately 44% of them singletons. Each patient went into thyroid surgery without having received any treatment.

This clonotype was obtained from a male donor with papillary thyroid cancer or a benign thyroid nodule (not recorded which). Some clones in this sample may be carry-over from other donors' samples. Sequenced sample: tumor tissue. This chain uses TRBV20-1 with TRBJ1-5; D uncertain. The CDR3: CSARDRGGNQPQHF. In DNA, the CDR3 is TGCAGTGCTAGAGATCGAGGTGGCAATCAGCCCCAGCATTTT.